The 27 T cell receptor beta chains below were found in one sample sequenced in a study of Ad26.COV2.S vaccination and SARS-CoV-2 variants. The assay was immunoSEQ multiplex PCR, and TCRdb's table has in-frame clones only and misses some. The profile shows about 410,000 clones, 70% to 90% of them singletons. As for treatment: approximately 18 received Ad26.COV2.S at low or high dose, single or two shots; 5 received placebo; per-sample allocation not given. Vaccine and placebo recipients were sampled on day 63 after the first injection. Sequencing was performed on peripheral blood, taken in a trial of Ad26.COV2.S vaccine versus placebo. Every receptor here comes from a person aged 18-60 years who received the Ad26.COV2.S COVID-19 vaccine or a placebo.

The chain is built from TRBV29-1 and TRBJ1-2; 9 bases agree with TRBD1. CDR3 length: 12 residues. The V gene end was trimmed by 6 bases and the J gene end by 5 bases; junction bases not matched to a gene: 4. CDR1 SQVTM and CDR2 ANQGSEA come from the germline V gene. For the CDR3, the DNA is TGCAGCGTGGAACAGGGGGCGTATGGCTACACCTTC. This gives the protein CSVEQGAYGYTF.

The J gene is TRBJ1-5, the V gene TRBV6-5, with TRBD1 matching 9 bases. V trimming: 7 bases; J trimming: 1 base; junction bases outside the gene matches: 5. The CDR3 length is 15 residues. Germline V CDR1 and CDR2: MNHEY, SVGAGI. CDR3: CASTGTGRSNQPQHF. CDR3 bases: TGTGCCAGCACCGGGACAGGGAGGAGCAATCAGCCCCAGCATTTT.

The chain combines TRBV7-3 with TRBJ2-1, with TRBD1 as a possible D gene (6 bases). V lost 3 bases to trimming and J lost 7 bases, with 10 bases between them. The CDR3 is 13 amino acids. CDR1 and CDR2 from the germline V gene are SGHTA and FQGTGA. The CDR3 DNA follows: TGTGCCAGCAGCTTTGGGGGCAGGAATGAGCAGTTCTTC. Its translation: CASSFGGRNEQFF.

This clone has a single count. The chain uses TRBV5-1 and TRBJ2-7; D unresolved. CDR3 length equals 15 residues. V lost 2 bases and J 3 bases, leaving 15 bases between the germline ends. Germline V gene sequence: CDR1 SGHRS, CDR2 YFSETQ. The CDR3: CASSFDGSTFYEQYF. DNA of the CDR3: TGCGCCAGCAGCTTCGACGGATCAACCTTCTACGAGCAGTACTTC.

The chain combines TRBV7-9 with TRBJ2-7; 7 bases are shared with TRBD2. J was trimmed by 3 bases and V by 3 bases; bases with no gene match: 5. Germline loops: CDR1 SEHNR, CDR2 FQNEAQ (reference sequence). This CDR3 has 14 amino acids. The CDR3: CASSLLAGDYEQYF. DNA for the CDR3: TGTGCCAGCAGCTTGCTTGCGGGAGACTACGAGCAGTACTTC.

On this clone: With a much larger clone just one base away, this may be a read error. The chain combines TRBV14 with TRBJ2-1; D gene uncertain. This CDR3 is built from 11 residues. The germline CDR1 and CDR2 sequences are SGHDN and FVKESK. The V end was cut by 5 bases, the J end by 5 bases, with 4 bases between. CDR3 amino acids: CASSIHNEQFF. The CDR3 bases are TGTGCCAGCAGCATTCACAATGAGCAGTTCTTC.

The rearrangement links TRBV10-3 to TRBJ1-2; D is unclear. The CDR3 length is 12 residues. Trimming stripped 2 bases from V and 6 bases from J, with 7 bases between. Germline assignment: CDR1 ENHRY and CDR2 SYGVKD. The CDR3 protein is CAISEPSHGYTF. CDR3 coding DNA: TGTGCCATCAGTGAGCCTAGTCATGGCTACACCTTC.

The rearrangement links TRBV6-5 to TRBJ1-2; 9 bases agree with TRBD1. The ends lost 6 bases at V and 4 bases at J; junction bases unmatched: 6. This CDR3 has 14 residues. Germline lookup yields CDR1 MNHEY and CDR2 SVGAGI. CDR3 sequence: CASRGQGVGYGYTF. CDR3 nucleotides: TGTGCCAGCAGGGGACAGGGTGTGGGCTATGGCTACACCTTC.

The chain employs TRBV5-6 and TRBJ1-6; tentatively, D is TRBD1 (6 bases). Germline CDR1 and CDR2: SGHDT and YYEEEE. CDR3 length: 14 amino acids. V lost 2 bases to trimming and J lost 14 bases, with 17 bases between them. CDR3 in amino acids: CASSFSGDVLALHF. DNA of the CDR3: TGTGCCAGCAGCTTCTCAGGGGACGTACTTGCCCTCCACTTT.

The CDR3 region has the DNA TGTGCCAGCAGTTTAAACAGGGGAAATGAAAAACTGTTTTTT. Protein: CASSLNRGNEKLFF. V and J are TRBV27 and TRBJ1-4; TRBD1 aligns across 7 bases. The germline CDR1 and CDR2 sequences are MNHEY and SMNVEV (reference sequence). Trimming removed 2 bases from V and 5 bases from J; junction bases left unmatched: 2. The CDR3 is 14 residues long.

This chain connects TRBV28 to TRBJ1-4, with a tentative D call TRBD1 (6 bases). Germline V CDR1 and CDR2: MDHEN, SYDVKM. The CDR3 totals 14 residues. V lost 4 bases and J lost 6, with 12 bases in between. In DNA, the CDR3 is TGTGCCAGCAGTTCTCCGGACAGCTATGAAAAACTGTTTTTT. Amino acid sequence: CASSSPDSYEKLFF. The entire variable domain, with the rest obtained from reference TRBV28 and TRBJ1-4, is as follows: DVKVTQSSRYLVKRTGEKVFLECVQDMDHENMFWYRQDPGLGLRLIYFSYDVKMKEKGDIPEGYSVSREKKERFSLILESASTNQTSMYLCASSSPDSYEKLFFGSGTQLSVL.

The V gene is TRBV15, the J gene TRBJ1-4; D not certain. The CDR3 extends over 13 amino acids. The germline V gene has CDR1 LNHNV and CDR2 YYDKDF (reference sequence). Trimming removed 3 bases at V and 7 bases at J, with 9 bases between. CDR3 DNA: TGTGCCACCAGCAGGGATCTGGGTGAAAAACTGTTTTTT. Amino acid sequence: CATSRDLGEKLFF.

The genes are TRBV28 and TRBJ2-1; tentative D call: TRBD1 (6 bases). Germline V gene data show CDR1 as MDHEN and CDR2 as SYDVKM. V was trimmed by 7 bases and J by 6 bases, leaving 19 bases between them. The CDR3 is 15 amino acids. This CDR3 is CASIGGTGRGNEQFF. CDR3 nucleotides: TGTGCCAGCATAGGGGGTACGGGGCGCGGCAATGAGCAGTTCTTC.

The gene calls are TRBV11-3 and TRBJ2-3, with 7 bases aligning to TRBD2. Germline CDR1 and CDR2: SGHNT and YENEEA. V lost 5 bases, J lost 6 bases, and 8 bases stayed unmatched. The CDR3 loop spans 14 amino acids. The CDR3 loop reads CASSIAGALDTQYF. In nucleotides, the CDR3 is TGTGCCAGCAGCATTGCGGGAGCCCTGGATACGCAGTATTTT.

As regards this clone: Additional DNA sequences in this sample encode the identical CDR3. This rearrangement joins TRBV5-1 to TRBJ1-3, with D unresolved. The length of the CDR3 is 14 residues. Looked up from germline, CDR1 is SGHRS and CDR2 is YFSETQ. Trimming removed 0 bases at V and 1 base at J, with 5 bases between. The CDR3 loop is CASSLEGSGNTIYF. The CDR3 bases are TGCGCCAGCAGCTTGGAAGGGTCTGGAAACACCATATATTTT.

The chain joins TRBV19 to TRBJ2-2; 8 bases match TRBD2. J was trimmed by 9 bases and V by 1 base; bases with no gene match: 10. Germline V gene sequence: CDR1 LNHDA, CDR2 SQIVND (reference sequence). The CDR3 runs to 16 residues. The CDR3 nucleotides are TGTGCCAGTAGTATAGCTCTTACTAGCGGTACGAGGGAGCTGTTTTTT. This translates into CASSIALTSGTRELFF.

The chain is built from TRBV11-3 and TRBJ1-1; D uncertain. This CDR3 region has 13 residues. Looked up from germline, CDR1 is SGHNT and CDR2 is YENEEA. V was pared by 5 bases and J by 1 base, with 8 bases between. CDR3 bases: TGTGCCAGCAGCGACGGGGAGAACACTGAAGCTTTCTTT. Protein: CASSDGENTEAFF.

This clone appeared once. The chain joins TRBV5-6 to TRBJ2-2; 7 bases align to TRBD2. J gave up 6 bases and V 2 bases, and 4 bases lay outside the gene matches. The CDR3 covers 14 residues. Germline CDR1 and CDR2: SGHDT and YYEEEE. The CDR3 DNA sequence: TGTGCCAGCAGCTTTACGGGGAGGGCCGGGGAGCTGTTTTTT. It specifies CASSFTGRAGELFF.

This rearrangement joins TRBV28 to TRBJ1-6, with 8 positions matching TRBD1. Losses at the gene ends were 6 bases for V and 8 bases for J; bases not matched to a gene: 6. CDR3 size: 14 residues. Germline-derived CDR1 and CDR2 are MDHEN and SYDVKM. CDR3 sequence reads: CASRAGQGYSPLHF. The CDR3 coding sequence is TGTGCCAGCAGAGCTGGACAGGGATATTCACCCCTCCACTTT.

The genes are TRBV5-6 and TRBJ1-3; D may be TRBD1 (6 bases). V shed 4 bases and J shed 7 bases, with 24 bases lying between them. CDR1 SGHDT and CDR2 YYEEEE come from the germline V gene. The CDR3 totals 17 residues. The CDR3 protein is CASSRGEQRLHGNTIYF. The CDR3 nucleotides are TGTGCCAGCAGCAGGGGGGAACAGAGACTCCACGGGAACACCATATATTTT.

The chain recombines TRBV6-5 with TRBJ2-7; D unclear. The CDR3 runs 12 residues. Trimming took off 4 bases at V and 2 bases at J, with 6 bases between the two ends. Germline V lookup: CDR1 MNHEY, CDR2 SVGAGI. The DNA of the CDR3 is TGTGCCAGCAGTTCCCCCCCCTACGAGCAGTACTTC. Protein product: CASSSPPYEQYF.

V gene TRBV18 combines with J gene TRBJ2-2; TRBD2 matches at 7 bases. Germline trimming cut 2 bases from V and 5 bases from J; bases unmatched to any gene: 5. Germline V CDR1 and CDR2: KGHSH, LQKENI. CDR3 length: 15 amino acids. In DNA, the CDR3 is TGTGCCAGCTCACCAGGAGCGGGAAGTACCGGGGAGCTGTTTTTT. It yields the protein CASSPGAGSTGELFF.

The rearrangement joins TRBV7-6 to TRBJ2-5; maybe TRBD2 (5 bases). CDR1 is SGHVS and CDR2 is FNYEAQ in the germline V gene. The CDR3 covers 13 residues. V lost 0 bases and J 5 bases, leaving 7 bases between the germline ends. CDR3 protein: CASSLAGGETQYF. The CDR3 nucleotides are TGTGCCAGCAGCTTAGCGGGCGGGGAGACCCAGTACTTC.

The rearrangement joins TRBV15 to TRBJ2-2, with D possibly being TRBD2 (6 bases). V was clipped by 1 base and J by 0 bases, with 6 bases between them. The length of the CDR3 is 15 residues. Per the germline V gene, CDR1 is LNHNV and CDR2 is YYDKDF (reference sequence). CDR3 region: CATSRGLANTGELFF. The CDR3 DNA follows: TGTGCCACCAGCAGAGGACTAGCGAACACCGGGGAGCTGTTTTTT.

The chain recombines TRBV2 with TRBJ2-2; 8 nucleotides agree with TRBD2. The CDR3 has 16 amino acids. Germline CDR1 and CDR2: SNHLY and FYNNEI. After removal of 3 bases from V and 7 bases from J, the junction contained 10 bases not matched to a gene. The CDR3 loop reads CASSDMSGRLGGELFF. The CDR3 DNA follows: TGTGCCAGCAGTGATATGAGCGGGAGACTCGGCGGGGAGCTGTTTTTT.

The chain links TRBV27 to TRBJ2-2, with 9 nucleotides matching TRBD2. V shed 2 bases and J 3 bases; nucleotides not matched to a gene: 13. The CDR3 consists of 19 residues. From germline, CDR1 is MNHEY and CDR2 SMNVEV (reference sequence). The CDR3 loop is CASSLRREGHGGDTGELFF. The CDR3 DNA reads as TGTGCCAGCAGTTTACGGCGGGAGGGCCACGGTGGGGACACCGGGGAGCTGTTTTTT.

The chain has TRBV11-3 and TRBJ2-6; 8 bases line up with TRBD1. CDR3 length: 15 amino acids. J was trimmed by 6 bases and V by 5 bases; bases with no gene match: 6. The germline V gene encodes CDR1 SGHNT and CDR2 YENEEA. The CDR3 nucleotides read TGTGCCAGCAGCCATCAGGGGGCAGCGGCCAACGTCCTGACTTTC. Residues: CASSHQGAAANVLTF.